The sequence of this T cell receptor beta chain was determined in a study of blood T cell repertoires in COVID-19. Study background: Material from acute and convalescent COVID-19 was sourced from the United States, Italy and Spain. In each case, the material was cDNA or gDNA derived from T cells, B-cell-depleted T cells, or PBMCs.

Trimming shortened V by 4 bases and J by 5 bases, and 17 bases separated the two germline ends. The germline CDR1 and CDR2 sequences are SEHNR and FQNEAQ (reference sequence). The CDR3 extends over 15 amino acids. In the authors' methods: Estimates of nucleated cell counts were drawn from the amplification of reference gene primers. Using immunoSEQ multiplex PCR, the repertoire was profiled, and TCRdb retains in-frame clones only, with some absent. V and J calls and clone size are copied from that table; D and trimming were computed from the DNA. The table lists tens of thousands of clones, 88% of them singletons, with roughly 3.6% in the top ten.

This TCR came from a human donor in a cohort sampled during active COVID-19. This chain links TRBV7-9 with TRBJ2-5; TRBD2 is a possible D gene (6 bases). Sample: peripheral blood. The CDR3 spells CASSSFLGGTETQYF. The CDR3 bases are TGTGCCAGCAGCTCGTTTCTAGGAGGGACTGAGACCCAGTACTTC.